The entry below describes one T cell receptor (beta chain). This table comes from immunoSEQ multiplex PCR, and its TCRdb copy is limited to in-frame clones, with some not included. The sample lists about 490,000 clones; roughly 80% were seen once. The record originates from a study of shared clonotypes between healthy human individuals. There are 12 residues in the CDR3. Germline CDR1 SGHRS, CDR2 YFSETQ. V was shortened by 4 bases and J by 10 bases, with 12 bases between the two germline ends. The sequencing sample was made of PBMCs. The chain uses TRBV5-1 and TRBJ2-1, with D perhaps TRBD1 (6 bases). The TCR originated in a middle-aged woman in good health. Some clones in this sample may be carry-over from other donors' samples. The CDR3 is CASSQQGVEQFF. In nucleotides, the CDR3 is TGCGCCAGCAGCCAACAGGGAGTGGAGCAGTTCTTC.